A single sample gave rise to the 28 T cell receptor beta chains below, sequenced in a study of CD8+ T cells in alopecia areata. The authors extracted RNA and reverse transcribed it into cDNA as the sequencing template. The protocol was immunoSEQ multiplex PCR, while the TCRdb copy is restricted to in-frame clones and leaves out a portion. This table has around 100,000 clones, 41% appearing once. The sample consisted of CD4+ T cells sorted from blood. These receptors all come from a human donor with alopecia areata.

The genes are TRBV5-1 and TRBJ2-1; no definite D call. Germline V CDR1 and CDR2: SGHRS, YFSETQ. There are 14 residues in the CDR3. The germline V and J ends were trimmed by 1 base and 5 bases, with 10 bases remaining between them. The CDR3 here is CASSLQLLDNEQFF. The CDR3 region has the DNA TGCGCCAGCAGCTTGCAATTGTTGGACAATGAGCAGTTCTTC.

The CDR3 DNA reads TGTGCCTGGAGTAGCTACCCGGAAATCACAGATACGCAGTATTTT. Protein: CAWSSYPEITDTQYF. The V call is TRBV30, the J call TRBJ2-3; D is ambiguous. CDR1 is GTSNPN and CDR2 is SVGIG in the germline V gene (reference sequence). V was pared by 2 bases and J by 2 bases, with 14 bases between. This CDR3 is 15 amino acids long.

J is TRBJ1-1 and V is TRBV29-1; D possibly corresponds to TRBD1 (6 bases). The CDR3 covers 14 residues. The ends were cut back, 6 bases at V and 2 bases at J, with 16 bases in the middle. CDR1 is SQVTM and CDR2 is ANQGSEA in the germline V gene. The CDR3 protein is CSVHSYRVNTEAFF. The CDR3 DNA reads as TGCAGCGTCCACTCTTACAGGGTAAACACTGAAGCTTTCTTT.

This sequence joins TRBV30 and TRBJ1-2; no clear D. CDR1 and CDR2 from the germline V gene are GTSNPN and SVGIG (reference sequence). V was cut by 2 bases and J by 4 bases, with 11 bases left in between. The CDR3 extends over 13 amino acids. The CDR3 sequence: CAWSMAGFYGYTF. The CDR3 coding sequence is TGTGCCTGGAGTATGGCTGGTTTCTATGGCTACACCTTC.

The chain combines TRBV30 with TRBJ1-1; 8 bases are a match to TRBD1. J gave up 6 bases and V 2 bases, and 11 bases lay outside the gene matches. There are 15 residues in the CDR3. From germline, CDR1 is GTSNPN and CDR2 SVGIG (reference sequence). The CDR3, as DNA: TGTGCCTGGAGTTCCCCAGGGGGCATATTGGCTGAAGCTTTCTTT. Translated, it gives CAWSSPGGILAEAFF.

The J gene is TRBJ1-6, the V gene TRBV6-1, with D unresolved. Trimming took 2 bases from V and 8 from J, leaving 7 bases between them. The germline V gene has CDR1 MNHNS and CDR2 SASEGT. There are 13 residues in the CDR3. The CDR3 protein is CASSELRDSPLHF. In DNA, the CDR3 is TGTGCCAGCAGTGAATTGCGAGATTCACCCCTCCACTTT.

The V and J genes are TRBV2 and TRBJ1-1; 9 nucleotides match TRBD1. The CDR3 totals 16 residues. Per the germline V gene, CDR1 is SNHLY and CDR2 is FYNNEI. V was clipped by 5 bases and J by 1 base; unmatched bases: 8. The CDR3 sequence is CASSQGLGQGNTEAFF. CDR3 nucleotides: TGTGCCAGCAGTCAAGGACTGGGACAGGGGAACACTGAAGCTTTCTTT.

The V and J genes are TRBV7-8 and TRBJ2-3; 9 bases match TRBD1. CDR1 is SGHVS, CDR2 FQNEAQ, per germline. V dropped 0 bases and J dropped 5; count of bases not matched to a gene: 9. The CDR3 sequence is 17 residues long. The CDR3, as DNA: TGTGCCAGCAGCTTAGCGCTCGGGACAGGGTCGGTAGATACGCAGTATTTT. Residues: CASSLALGTGSVDTQYF.

The V and J genes are TRBV7-2 and TRBJ2-7; perhaps TRBD1 as D (6 bases). Germline CDR1 and CDR2: SGHTA and FQGNSA. V gave up 0 bases and J gave up 4 bases, with 13 bases separating them. The CDR3 is 15 residues long. CDR3 sequence: CASSLAQGRGYEQYF. CDR3 DNA sequence: TGTGCCAGCAGCTTAGCGCAGGGCAGGGGTTACGAGCAGTACTTC.

In its sample, this clone was seen a few times. This rearrangement joins TRBV4-1 to TRBJ1-6; D is unresolved. From germline, CDR1 is MGHRA and CDR2 YSYEKL. Trimming stripped 5 bases from V and 5 bases from J, with 10 bases between. This CDR3 contains 14 residues. Written as DNA, the CDR3 is TGCGCCAGCAGCTCCTGGGAGAATAATTCACCCCTCCACTTT. This codes for CASSSWENNSPLHF.

The chain couples TRBV7-9 to TRBJ2-7; a weak D match, TRBD2 (6 bases). V was shortened by 4 bases and J by 0 bases, with 22 bases between the two germline ends. CDR3 length: 18 amino acids. Looked up from germline, CDR1 is SEHNR and CDR2 is FQNEAQ (reference sequence). CDR3 protein: CASSSPEGRREVSYEQYF. The CDR3 DNA reads TGTGCCAGCAGCTCCCCCGAGGGTCGGAGGGAGGTCTCCTACGAGCAGTACTTC.

The V call is TRBV6-1, the J call TRBJ2-1, with a possible D match to TRBD2 (5 bases). V was clipped by 6 bases and J by 1 base, with 10 bases between them. Germline loops: CDR1 MNHNS, CDR2 SASEGT. This CDR3 is 14 amino acids long. This chain's CDR3 is CASRVSASYNEQFF. CDR3 in DNA: TGTGCCAGCAGGGTTAGCGCGTCCTACAATGAGCAGTTCTTC.

The chain is built from TRBV5-1 and TRBJ2-1, with no clear D. Trimming removed 3 bases from V and 7 bases from J, with 11 bases in between. The CDR3 length is 13 residues. Germline V gene sequence: CDR1 SGHRS, CDR2 YFSETQ. CDR3 coding DNA: TGCGCCAGCAGCTCGCGTAGTGAGAATGAGCAGTTCTTC. This translates into CASSSRSENEQFF.

The rearrangement links TRBV27 to TRBJ1-1, with D possibly being TRBD1 (5 bases). The CDR3 runs 14 residues. The germline gives CDR1 MNHEY, CDR2 SMNVEV (reference sequence). V lost 6 bases to trimming and J lost 5 bases, with 16 bases between them. CDR3 coding DNA: TGTGCCAGCAGCTGGGGACGCATGGGGACTGAAGCTTTCTTT. Protein sequence: CASSWGRMGTEAFF.

This clone was counted between two and nine times. The chain uses TRBV14 and TRBJ2-7; no definite D call. The germline V gene encodes CDR1 SGHDN and CDR2 FVKESK. V lost 5 bases and J 3 bases, leaving 8 bases between the germline ends. The CDR3 loop spans 12 amino acids. The CDR3 DNA sequence: TGTGCCAGCAGCGCACAAAACTACGAGCAGTACTTC. Its protein product is CASSAQNYEQYF.

The chain links TRBV11-2 to TRBJ2-7, with TRBD2 identical over 7 bases. V was clipped by 2 bases and J by 3 bases; unmatched bases: 16. CDR1 is SGHAT and CDR2 is FQNNGV in the germline V gene. CDR3 length: 18 residues. CDR3 loop: CASSLRPSTSGLNYEQYF. The CDR3 DNA sequence: TGTGCCAGCAGCTTAAGGCCCTCCACCTCGGGACTAAACTACGAGCAGTACTTC.

The chain joins TRBV4-2 to TRBJ1-1, with 9 positions matching TRBD1. The CDR3 is 16 amino acids. V gave up 5 bases and J gave up 2 bases; unmatched junction bases: 9. The germline gives CDR1 LGHNA, CDR2 YNFKEQ. Here the CDR3 DNA reads TGTGCCAGCAGCGTTACAGGGGGCCCCCTAAACACTGAAGCTTTCTTT. This translates into CASSVTGGPLNTEAFF.

The chain recombines TRBV30 with TRBJ1-2; 12 nucleotides align to TRBD1. The CDR3 runs 16 residues. Germline V CDR1 and CDR2: GTSNPN, SVGIG (reference sequence). The V segment lost 2 bases and the J segment 4 bases; nucleotides outside the gene matches: 8. CDR3 amino acids: CAWSKAGTGGSYGYTF. CDR3 in DNA: TGTGCCTGGAGTAAAGCCGGGACAGGGGGCTCCTATGGCTACACCTTC.

This chain connects TRBV28 to TRBJ1-1; D may be TRBD1 (5 bases). The germline V and J ends were trimmed by 11 bases and 5 bases, with 18 bases remaining between them. Germline CDR1 is MDHEN and CDR2 is SYDVKM. This CDR3 contains 13 residues. The chain's CDR3 is CASWGHLRTEAFF. DNA for the CDR3: TGTGCCTCCTGGGGCCACCTGAGGACTGAAGCTTTCTTT.

This clone was seen a few times. CDR3 DNA: TGCAGCGTTGAAGTGGGGGAGATGGGTTTTTTT. It yields the protein CSVEVGEMGFF. V gene TRBV29-1 combines with J gene TRBJ1-4; D is perhaps TRBD1 (5 bases). CDR1 is SQVTM and CDR2 is ANQGSEA in the germline V gene. V lost 1 base, J lost 17 bases, and 14 bases lay in between. This CDR3 spans 11 amino acids.

The V call is TRBV7-8, the J call TRBJ2-5, with D unresolved. Per germline, CDR1 SGHVS and CDR2 FQNEAQ. Trimming took off 7 bases at V and 7 bases at J, with 10 bases between the two ends. The CDR3 has 11 residues. The CDR3 DNA follows: TGTGCCAGCATGTTGATATGGACCCAGTACTTC. As protein: CASMLIWTQYF.

Only a few counts were recorded for this clone. The rearrangement links TRBV29-1 to TRBJ1-4; the match to TRBD1 covers 7 bases. Germline CDR1 SQVTM, CDR2 ANQGSEA. J was trimmed by 7 bases and V by 4 bases; bases with no gene match: 6. The CDR3 is 13 residues long. The CDR3 nucleotides read TGCAGCGTTGGTTCAGGGGGTAGTGAAAAACTGTTTTTT. Amino acids: CSVGSGGSEKLFF.

The chain recombines TRBV4-2 with TRBJ2-1, with D perhaps matching TRBD2 (7 bases). Between the trimmed V and J ends, which lost 0 bases and 8 bases, there was a span of 20 bases. The CDR3 contains 17 residues. Germline V lookup: CDR1 LGHNA, CDR2 YNFKEQ. The CDR3, as DNA: TGTGCCAGCAGCCAAGATCTTGAGGCGGGGGCTAGCTATGAGCAGTTCTTC. Protein: CASSQDLEAGASYEQFF.

The chain links TRBV7-2 to TRBJ2-7, with D unclear. CDR3 size: 11 residues. Germline CDR1 SGHTA, CDR2 FQGNSA. The germline V and J ends were trimmed by 5 bases and 3 bases, with 5 bases remaining between them. CDR3 loop: CASSQHYEQYF. CDR3 coding DNA: TGTGCCAGCAGCCAACACTACGAGCAGTACTTC.

This clone has only a few counts. The rearrangement joins TRBV7-2 to TRBJ2-2, with 8 bases matching TRBD1. J was trimmed by 4 bases and V by 7 bases; bases with no gene match: 5. The CDR3 is 14 amino acids. Germline V gene lookup returns CDR1 SGHTA and CDR2 FQGNSA. This CDR3 is CASTADRATGELFF. The CDR3 nucleotides read TGTGCCAGCACCGCGGACAGGGCCACCGGGGAGCTGTTTTTT. Full variable domain (missing parts from reference TRBV7-2 and TRBJ2-2): GAGVSQSPSNKVTEKGKDVELRCDPISGHTALYWYRQSLGQGLEFLIYFQGNSAPDKSGLPSDRFSAERTGGSVSTLTIQRTQQEDSAVYLCASTADRATGELFFGEGSRLTVL.

V usage is TRBV7-9 and J usage is TRBJ2-5, with D possibly matching TRBD2 (6 bases). The CDR3 extends over 12 amino acids. Trimming cost V 7 bases and J 5 bases, with 11 bases left between them. CDR1 SEHNR and CDR2 FQNEAQ come from the germline V gene (reference sequence). CDR3 in amino acids: CASKEGTETQYF. The DNA of the CDR3 is TGTGCCAGCAAGGAGGGGACGGAGACCCAGTACTTC.

The chain has TRBV30 and TRBJ2-2; possible D gene TRBD1, 5 bases. The CDR3 has 11 residues. Germline assignment: CDR1 GTSNPN and CDR2 SVGIG (reference sequence). Deletions cut 1 base from V and 11 bases from J, with 8 bases between. The CDR3 DNA follows: TGTGCCTGGAGTGACAGGTCTGAGCTGTTTTTT. Protein sequence: CAWSDRSELFF.

The chain has TRBV5-1 and TRBJ2-7; TRBD2 agrees at 8 bases. Trimming cost V 0 bases and J 3 bases; bases outside gene matches: 5. This CDR3 has 15 residues. Germline lookup yields CDR1 SGHRS and CDR2 YFSETQ. The DNA of the CDR3 is TGCGCCAGCAGCTTGGCGGTAGCGGGGCGCTACGAGCAGTACTTC. Encoded protein: CASSLAVAGRYEQYF. Full variable domain (outside the CDR3, taken from reference TRBV5-1 and TRBJ2-7): KAGVTQTPRYLIKTRGQQVTLSCSPISGHRSVSWYQQTPGQGLQFLFEYFSETQRNKGNFPGRFSGRQFSNSRSEMNVSTLELGDSALYLCASSLAVAGRYEQYFGPGTRLTVT.